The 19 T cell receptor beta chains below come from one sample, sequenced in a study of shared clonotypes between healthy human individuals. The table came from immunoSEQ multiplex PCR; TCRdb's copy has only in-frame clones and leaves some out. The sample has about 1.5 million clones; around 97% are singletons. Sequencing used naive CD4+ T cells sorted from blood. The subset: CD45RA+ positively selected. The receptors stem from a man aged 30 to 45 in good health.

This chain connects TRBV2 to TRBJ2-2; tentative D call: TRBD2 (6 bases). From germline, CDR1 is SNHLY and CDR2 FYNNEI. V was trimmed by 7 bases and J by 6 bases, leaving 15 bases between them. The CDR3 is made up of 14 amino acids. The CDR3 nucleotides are TGTGCCAGCACCCGGGGTAGCGGAGCCGGGGAGCTGTTTTTT. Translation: CASTRGSGAGELFF.

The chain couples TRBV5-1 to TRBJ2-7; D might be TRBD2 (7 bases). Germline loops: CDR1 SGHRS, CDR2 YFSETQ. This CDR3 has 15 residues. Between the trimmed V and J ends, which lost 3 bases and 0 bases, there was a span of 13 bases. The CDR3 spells CASSSAAGHSYEQYF. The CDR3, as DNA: TGCGCCAGCAGCTCCGCAGCGGGACACTCCTACGAGCAGTACTTC.

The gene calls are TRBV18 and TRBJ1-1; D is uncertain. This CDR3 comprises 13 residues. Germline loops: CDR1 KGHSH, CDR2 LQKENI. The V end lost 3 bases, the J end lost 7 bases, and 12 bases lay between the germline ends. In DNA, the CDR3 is TGTGCCAGCTCACCTAGAGGAAGGGATGAAGCTTTCTTT. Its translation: CASSPRGRDEAFF.

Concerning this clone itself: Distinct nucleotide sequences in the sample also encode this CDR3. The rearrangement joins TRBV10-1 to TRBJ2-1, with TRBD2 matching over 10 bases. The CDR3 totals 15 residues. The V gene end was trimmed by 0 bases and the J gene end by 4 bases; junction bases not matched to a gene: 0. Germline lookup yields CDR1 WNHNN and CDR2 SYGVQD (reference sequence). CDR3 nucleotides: TGCGCCAGCAGTGAGTCACTAGCGGGGTACAATGAGCAGTTCTTC. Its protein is CASSESLAGYNEQFF.

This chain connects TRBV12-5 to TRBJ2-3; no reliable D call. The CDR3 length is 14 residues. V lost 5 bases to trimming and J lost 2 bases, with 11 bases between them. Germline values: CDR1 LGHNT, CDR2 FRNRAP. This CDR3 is CASGRKGFTDTQYF. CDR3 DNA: TGTGCTAGTGGTCGAAAGGGTTTCACAGATACGCAGTATTTT.

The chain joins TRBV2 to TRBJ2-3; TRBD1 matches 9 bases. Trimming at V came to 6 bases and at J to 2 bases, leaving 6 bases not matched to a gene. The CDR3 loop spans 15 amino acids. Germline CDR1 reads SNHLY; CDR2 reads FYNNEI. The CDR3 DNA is TGTGCCAGCAGGGACAGGGGTCCCTACACAGATACGCAGTATTTT. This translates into CASRDRGPYTDTQYF.

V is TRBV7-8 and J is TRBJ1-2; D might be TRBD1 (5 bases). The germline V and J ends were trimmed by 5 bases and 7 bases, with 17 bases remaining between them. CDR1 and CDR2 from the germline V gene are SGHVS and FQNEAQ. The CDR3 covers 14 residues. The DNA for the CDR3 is TGTGCCAGCAGCGGGGACCGTTGGCTCCGTGGCTACACCTTC. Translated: CASSGDRWLRGYTF.

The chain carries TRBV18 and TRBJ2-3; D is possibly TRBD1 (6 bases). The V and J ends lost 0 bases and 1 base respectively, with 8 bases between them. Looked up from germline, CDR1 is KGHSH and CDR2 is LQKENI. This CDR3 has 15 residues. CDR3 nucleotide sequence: TGTGCCAGCTCACCACCTTCAGGGGGCACAGATACGCAGTATTTT. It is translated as CASSPPSGGTDTQYF.

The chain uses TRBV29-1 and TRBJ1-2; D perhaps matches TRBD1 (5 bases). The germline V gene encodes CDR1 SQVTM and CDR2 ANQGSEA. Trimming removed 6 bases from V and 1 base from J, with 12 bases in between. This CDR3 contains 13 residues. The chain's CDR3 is CSVALGGNYGYTF. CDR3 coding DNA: TGCAGCGTCGCCCTGGGGGGTAACTATGGCTACACCTTC.

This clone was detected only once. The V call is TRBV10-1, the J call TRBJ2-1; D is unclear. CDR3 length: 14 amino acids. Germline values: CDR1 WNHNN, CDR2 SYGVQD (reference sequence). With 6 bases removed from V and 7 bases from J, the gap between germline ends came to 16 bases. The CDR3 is CASSGSSSPNEQFF. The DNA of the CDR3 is TGCGCCAGCAGCGGGTCATCAAGCCCAAATGAGCAGTTCTTC.

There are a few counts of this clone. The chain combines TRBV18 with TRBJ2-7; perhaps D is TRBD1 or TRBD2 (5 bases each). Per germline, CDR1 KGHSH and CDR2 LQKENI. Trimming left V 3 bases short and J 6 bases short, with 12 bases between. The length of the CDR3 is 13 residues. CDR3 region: CASSPGTEGEQYF. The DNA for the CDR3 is TGTGCCAGCTCACCCGGGACCGAAGGCGAGCAGTACTTC.

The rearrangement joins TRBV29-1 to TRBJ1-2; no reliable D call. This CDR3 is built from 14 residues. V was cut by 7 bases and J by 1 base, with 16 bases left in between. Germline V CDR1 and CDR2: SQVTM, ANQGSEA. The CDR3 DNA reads TGCAGCGAAGGGAAGAGGACGGATAACTATGGCTACACCTTC. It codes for CSEGKRTDNYGYTF.

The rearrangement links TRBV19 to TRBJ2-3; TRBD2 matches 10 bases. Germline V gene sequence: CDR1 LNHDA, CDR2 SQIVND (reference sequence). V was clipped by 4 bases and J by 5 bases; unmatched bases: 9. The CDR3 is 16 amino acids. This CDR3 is CASSTAAGGPGDTQYF. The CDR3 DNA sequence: TGTGCCAGTAGTACAGCAGCGGGAGGGCCGGGAGATACGCAGTATTTT.

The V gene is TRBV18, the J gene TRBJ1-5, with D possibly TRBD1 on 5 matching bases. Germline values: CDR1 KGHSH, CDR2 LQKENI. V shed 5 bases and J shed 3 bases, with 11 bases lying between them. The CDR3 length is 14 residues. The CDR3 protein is CASSTGQTNQPQHF. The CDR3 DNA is TGTGCCAGCTCAACCGGACAAACCAATCAGCCCCAGCATTTT.

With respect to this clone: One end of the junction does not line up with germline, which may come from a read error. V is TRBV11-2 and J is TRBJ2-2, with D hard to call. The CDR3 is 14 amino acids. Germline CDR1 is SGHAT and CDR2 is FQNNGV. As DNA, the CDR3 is TGTGCCAGCACCTTAGTAGGGAACACCGGGGAGCTGTTTTTT. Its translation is CASTLVGNTGELFF.

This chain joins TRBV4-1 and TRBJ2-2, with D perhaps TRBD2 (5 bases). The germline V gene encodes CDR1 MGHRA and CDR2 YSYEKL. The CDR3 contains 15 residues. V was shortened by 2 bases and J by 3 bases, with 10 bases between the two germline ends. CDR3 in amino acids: CASSQRGRHTGELFF. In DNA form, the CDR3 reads TGCGCCAGCAGCCAACGGGGTCGCCACACCGGGGAGCTGTTTTTT.

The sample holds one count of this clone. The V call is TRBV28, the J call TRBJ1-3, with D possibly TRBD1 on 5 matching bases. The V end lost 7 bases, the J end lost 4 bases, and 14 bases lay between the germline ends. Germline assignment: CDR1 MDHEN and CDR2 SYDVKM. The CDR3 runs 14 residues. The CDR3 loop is CASTSFREGNTIYF. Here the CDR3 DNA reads TGTGCCAGCACATCGTTCAGGGAGGGAAACACCATATATTTT.

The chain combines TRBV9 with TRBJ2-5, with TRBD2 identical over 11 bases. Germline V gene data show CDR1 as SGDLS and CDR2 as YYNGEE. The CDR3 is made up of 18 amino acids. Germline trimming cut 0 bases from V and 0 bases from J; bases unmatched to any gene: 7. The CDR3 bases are TGTGCCAGCAGCGTAGTCCCGGCTAGCGGGAGGTACCAAGAGACCCAGTACTTC. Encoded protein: CASSVVPASGRYQETQYF.

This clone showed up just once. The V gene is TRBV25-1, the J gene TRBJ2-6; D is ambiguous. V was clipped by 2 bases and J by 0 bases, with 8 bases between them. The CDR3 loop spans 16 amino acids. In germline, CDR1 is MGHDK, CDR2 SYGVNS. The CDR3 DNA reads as TGTGCCAGCAGTGAAAAGTTGTTCTCTGGGGCCAACGTCCTGACTTTC. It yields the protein CASSEKLFSGANVLTF. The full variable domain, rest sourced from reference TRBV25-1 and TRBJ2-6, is EADIYQTPRYLVIGTGKKITLECSQTMGHDKMYWYQQDPGMELHLIHYSYGVNSTEKGDLSSESTVSRIRTEHFPLTLESARPSHTSQYLCASSEKLFSGANVLTFGAGSRLTVL.